This is a list of T cell receptor beta chains from one sample in a study of CXCR3-negative and CXCR3-positive naive CD8 T cells. Reanalyzing the 5' RACE reads, TCRdb keeps one entry per CDR3 protein, without DNA. Found here are about 66,000 distinct CDR3 sequences; the top ten clones hold about 4.5%. Specimen: naive CXCR3- CD8+ T cells from blood. These receptors were taken from a human donor in good health. Some clones in this sample may be carry-over from other donors' samples. Each CDR3 is given with its conserved first and last residue. Clone size, where shown, is once, few, many, or a class for clones that have expanded.

V gene	J gene	clone size	CDR3 protein
TRBV7-8	TRBJ1-2	NA	CASSSDRLYGYTF
TRBV20-1	TRBJ2-1	NA	CSASGGTSGGFNEQFF
TRBV12-3/TRBV12-4	TRBJ2-7	NA	CASSSYNYEQYF
TRBV20-1	TRBJ2-7	NA	CSARMLEGVPYEQYF
TRBV7-6	TRBJ2-7	NA	CASSPGTASSYEQYF
TRBV19	TRBJ1-4	NA	CASRIRGPNEKLFF
TRBV15	TRBJ2-3	NA	CATSREGGEADTQYF
TRBV29-1	TRBJ2-1	NA	CSVEDRVAAWDEQFF
TRBV5-1	TRBJ1-1	NA	CASRDRGNTEAFF
TRBV5-1	TRBJ2-6	NA	CASSPTGSGANVLTF
TRBV12-3/TRBV12-4	TRBJ1-5	NA	CASSSRGGVSNQPQHF
TRBV7-3	TRBJ2-3	NA	CASSLIGGGADTQYF
TRBV6-4	TRBJ1-1	NA	CASSDSWQSEAFF
TRBV7-6	TRBJ2-7	NA	CASSLSPGREQYF
TRBV7-9	TRBJ2-7	NA	CASSSATRVESYEQYF
TRBV6-2/TRBV6-3	TRBJ2-3	NA	CASSNPFGGALWDTQYF
TRBV6-2/TRBV6-3	TRBJ1-5	NA	CASSFADRARQPQHF
TRBV29-1	TRBJ2-1	NA	CSATIIDRSSYNEQFF
TRBV29-1	TRBJ2-5	NA	CSVEVLGRGKETQYF
TRBV12-3/TRBV12-4	TRBJ2-1	NA	CASINTGTMENEQFF
TRBV12-3/TRBV12-4	TRBJ2-3	NA	CASTSGGSDTQYF
TRBV5-1	TRBJ1-2	NA	CASSSDSDYGYTF
TRBV29-1	TRBJ1-2	NA	CSVPWTGEFGYTF
TRBV27	TRBJ1-4	NA	CASSFLGEGNEKLFF
TRBV29-1	TRBJ2-1	NA	CSVRSDPPEQFF
TRBV4-2	TRBJ1-2	NA	CASSQVWEGYTF
TRBV20-1	TRBJ1-1	NA	CSASPSGRTTEAFF
TRBV5-6	TRBJ1-3	NA	CASSQPQGSAGNTIYF
TRBV4-3	TRBJ2-7	NA	CASSQERPYEQYF
TRBV3-1	TRBJ2-5	NA	CASSSQGAGETQYF
TRBV29-1	TRBJ2-1	NA	CSVDRDYNEQFF
TRBV28	TRBJ2-3	NA	CASSPTGGTQYF
TRBV14	TRBJ1-2	NA	CASSQEGPVANYGYTF
TRBV4-2	TRBJ2-1	NA	CASSQVSGGANEQFF
TRBV29-1	TRBJ2-3	NA	CSERDRRDTQYF
TRBV4-1	TRBJ1-5	NA	CASSQDSGFSNQPQHF
TRBV29-1	TRBJ2-7	NA	CSVERGPTYEQYF
TRBV7-3	TRBJ2-1	medium-sized	CASSLIVSRGDYNEQFF
TRBV7-9	TRBJ2-3	NA	CASSLIPGFSTDTQYF
TRBV27	TRBJ2-7	NA	CASSQLAGGQTEQYF
TRBV4-2	TRBJ1-2	NA	CASSQDRVWGPNYGYTF
TRBV5-1	TRBJ2-3	NA	CASSNTPGQGADTQYF
TRBV15	TRBJ2-6	NA	CATSRDGIGYSGANVLTF
TRBV5-6	TRBJ2-1	NA	CASSPPQTYYNEQFF
TRBV6-5	TRBJ2-3	NA	CASSYSRRGPDTQYF
TRBV5-1	TRBJ1-2	NA	CAILLLDSGYGYTF
TRBV7-2	TRBJ2-1	NA	CASSWGGEQFF
TRBV19	TRBJ2-3	NA	CASSIASTDTQYF
TRBV27	TRBJ2-5	NA	CASSYLRTGRETQYF